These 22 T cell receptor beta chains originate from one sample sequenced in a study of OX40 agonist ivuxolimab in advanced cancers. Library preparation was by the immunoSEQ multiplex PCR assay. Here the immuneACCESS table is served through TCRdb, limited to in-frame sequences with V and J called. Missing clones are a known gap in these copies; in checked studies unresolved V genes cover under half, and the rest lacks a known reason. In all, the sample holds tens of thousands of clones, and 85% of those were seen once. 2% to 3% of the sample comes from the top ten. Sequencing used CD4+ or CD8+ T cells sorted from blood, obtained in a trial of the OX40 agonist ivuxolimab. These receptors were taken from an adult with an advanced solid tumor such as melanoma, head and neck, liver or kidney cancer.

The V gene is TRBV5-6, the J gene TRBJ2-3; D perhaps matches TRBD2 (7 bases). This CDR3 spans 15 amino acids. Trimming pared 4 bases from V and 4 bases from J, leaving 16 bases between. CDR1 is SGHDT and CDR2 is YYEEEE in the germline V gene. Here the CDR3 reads CASSTPGGTPDTQYF. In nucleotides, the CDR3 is TGTGCCAGCAGCACACCGGGGGGCACCCCAGATACGCAGTATTTT.

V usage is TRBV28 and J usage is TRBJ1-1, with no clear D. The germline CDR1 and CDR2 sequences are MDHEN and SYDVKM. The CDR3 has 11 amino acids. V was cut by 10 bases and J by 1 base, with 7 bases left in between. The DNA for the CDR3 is TGTGCCATCAAGGAGAACACTGAAGCTTTCTTT. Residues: CAIKENTEAFF. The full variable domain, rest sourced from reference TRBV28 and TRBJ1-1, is DVKVTQSSRYLVKRTGEKVFLECVQDMDHENMFWYRQDPGLGLRLIYFSYDVKMKEKGDIPEGYSVSREKKERFSLILESASTNQTSMYLCAIKENTEAFFGQGTRLTVV.

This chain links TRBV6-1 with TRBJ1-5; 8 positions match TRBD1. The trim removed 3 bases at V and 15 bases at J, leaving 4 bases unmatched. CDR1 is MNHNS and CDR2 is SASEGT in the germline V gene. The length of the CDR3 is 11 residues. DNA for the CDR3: TGTGCCAGCAGTGATCAGGGGGCGCTGCATTTT. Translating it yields CASSDQGALHF.

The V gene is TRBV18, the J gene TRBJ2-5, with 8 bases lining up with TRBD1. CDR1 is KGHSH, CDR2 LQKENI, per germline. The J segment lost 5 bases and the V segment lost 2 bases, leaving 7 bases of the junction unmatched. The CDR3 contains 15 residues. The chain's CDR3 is CASSPRTGRSETQYF. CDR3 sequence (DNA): TGTGCCAGCTCACCAAGGACAGGGCGGTCCGAGACCCAGTACTTC.

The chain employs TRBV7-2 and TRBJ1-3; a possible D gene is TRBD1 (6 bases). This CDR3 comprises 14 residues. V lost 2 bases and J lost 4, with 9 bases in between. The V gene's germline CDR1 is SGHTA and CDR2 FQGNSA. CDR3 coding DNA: TGTGCCAGCAGCTTAAGGGGGGTAGGAAACACCATATATTTT. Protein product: CASSLRGVGNTIYF.

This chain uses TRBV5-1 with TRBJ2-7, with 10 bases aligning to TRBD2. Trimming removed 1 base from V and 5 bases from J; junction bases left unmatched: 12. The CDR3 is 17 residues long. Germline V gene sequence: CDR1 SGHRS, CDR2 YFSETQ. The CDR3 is CASSLMVAGGKVHEQYF. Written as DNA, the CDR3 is TGCGCCAGCAGCTTGATGGTAGCGGGGGGAAAGGTGCACGAGCAGTACTTC.

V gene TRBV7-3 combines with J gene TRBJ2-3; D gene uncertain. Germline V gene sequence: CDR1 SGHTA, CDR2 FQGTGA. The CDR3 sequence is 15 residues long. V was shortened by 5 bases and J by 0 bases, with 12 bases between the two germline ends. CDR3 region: CASSPTRASTDTQYF. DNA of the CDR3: TGTGCCAGCAGCCCCACCCGGGCGAGCACAGATACGCAGTATTTT.

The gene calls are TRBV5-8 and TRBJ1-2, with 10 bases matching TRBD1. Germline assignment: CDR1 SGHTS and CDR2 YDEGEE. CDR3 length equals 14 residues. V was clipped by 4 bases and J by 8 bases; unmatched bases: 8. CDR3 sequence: CASSHRDRGVGYTF. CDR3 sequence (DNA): TGTGCCAGCAGCCACCGGGACAGGGGAGTGGGCTACACCTTC. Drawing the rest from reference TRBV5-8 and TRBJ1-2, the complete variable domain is EAGVTQSPTHLIKTRGQQATLRCSPISGHTSVYWYQQALGLGLQFLLWYDEGEERNRGNFPPRFSGRQFPNYSSELNVNALELEDSALYLCASSHRDRGVGYTFGSGTRLTVV.

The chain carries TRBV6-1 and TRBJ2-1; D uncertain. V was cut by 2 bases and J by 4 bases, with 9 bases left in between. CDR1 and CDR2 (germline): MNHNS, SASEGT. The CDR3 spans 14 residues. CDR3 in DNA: TGTGCCAGCAGTGAAACGGGCGGTTACAATGAGCAGTTCTTC. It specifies CASSETGGYNEQFF.

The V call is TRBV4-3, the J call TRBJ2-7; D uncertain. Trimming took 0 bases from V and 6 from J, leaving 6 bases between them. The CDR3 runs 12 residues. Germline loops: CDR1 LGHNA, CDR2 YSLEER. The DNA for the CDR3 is TGCGCCAGCAGCCAAGAGACTGGCGAGCAGTACTTC. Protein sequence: CASSQETGEQYF.

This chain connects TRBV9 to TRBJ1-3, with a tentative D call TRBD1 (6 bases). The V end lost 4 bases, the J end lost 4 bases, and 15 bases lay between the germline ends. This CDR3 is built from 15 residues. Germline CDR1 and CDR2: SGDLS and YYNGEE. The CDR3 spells CASSSELQGGNTIYF. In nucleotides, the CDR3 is TGTGCCAGCAGCTCCGAATTACAGGGAGGAAACACCATATATTTT.

CDR3 DNA: TGCGCCAGCAGCTTGGGACTAGCGGGGGAAACAGATACGCAGTATTTT. It encodes CASSLGLAGETDTQYF. V and J are TRBV5-1 and TRBJ2-3, with 12 bases lining up with TRBD2. CDR3 length: 16 amino acids. CDR1 and CDR2 (germline): SGHRS, YFSETQ. The trim removed 0 bases at V and 3 bases at J, leaving 2 bases unmatched.

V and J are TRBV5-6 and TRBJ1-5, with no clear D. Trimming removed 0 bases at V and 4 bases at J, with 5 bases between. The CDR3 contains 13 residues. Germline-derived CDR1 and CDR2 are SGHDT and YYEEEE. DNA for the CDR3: TGTGCCAGCAGCTTGGGTCTAAATCAGCCCCAGCATTTT. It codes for CASSLGLNQPQHF.

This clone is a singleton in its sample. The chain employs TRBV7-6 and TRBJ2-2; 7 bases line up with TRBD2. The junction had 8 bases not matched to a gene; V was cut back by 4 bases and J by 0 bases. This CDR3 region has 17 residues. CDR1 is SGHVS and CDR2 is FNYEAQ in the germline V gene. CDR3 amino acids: CASSWSGGGSNTGELFF. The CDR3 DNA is TGTGCCAGCAGCTGGAGTGGCGGGGGATCGAACACCGGGGAGCTGTTTTTT.

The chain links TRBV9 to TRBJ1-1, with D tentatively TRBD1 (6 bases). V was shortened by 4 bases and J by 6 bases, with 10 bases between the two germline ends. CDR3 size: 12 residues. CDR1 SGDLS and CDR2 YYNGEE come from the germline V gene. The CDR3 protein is CASSSQGSEAFF. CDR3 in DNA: TGTGCCAGCAGCTCACAGGGATCTGAAGCTTTCTTT. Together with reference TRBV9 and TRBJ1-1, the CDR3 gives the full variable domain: DSGVTQTPKHLITATGQRVTLRCSPRSGDLSVYWYQQSLDQGLQFLIQYYNGEERAKGNILERFSAQQFPDLHSELNLSSLELGDSALYFCASSSQGSEAFFGQGTRLTVV.

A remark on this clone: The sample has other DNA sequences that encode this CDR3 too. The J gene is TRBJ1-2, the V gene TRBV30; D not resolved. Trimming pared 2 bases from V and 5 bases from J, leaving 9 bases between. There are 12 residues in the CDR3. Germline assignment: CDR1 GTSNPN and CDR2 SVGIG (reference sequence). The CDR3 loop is CAWSTRGYGYTF. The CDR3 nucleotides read TGTGCCTGGAGTACTCGTGGGTATGGCTACACCTTC.

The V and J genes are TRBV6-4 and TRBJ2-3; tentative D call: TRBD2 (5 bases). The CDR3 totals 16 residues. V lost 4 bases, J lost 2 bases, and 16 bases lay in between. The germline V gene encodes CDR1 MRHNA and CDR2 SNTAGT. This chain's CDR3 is CASSALHGKDTDTQYF. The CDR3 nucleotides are TGTGCCAGCAGTGCCCTACACGGGAAAGACACAGATACGCAGTATTTT.

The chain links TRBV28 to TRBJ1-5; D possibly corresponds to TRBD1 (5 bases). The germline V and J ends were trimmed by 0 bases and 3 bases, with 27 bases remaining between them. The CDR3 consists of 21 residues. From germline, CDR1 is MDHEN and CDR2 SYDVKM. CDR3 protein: CASSLWGRWGGEIRDNQPQHF. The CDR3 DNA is TGTGCCAGCAGTTTATGGGGGCGCTGGGGAGGGGAGATTCGGGACAATCAGCCCCAGCATTTT.

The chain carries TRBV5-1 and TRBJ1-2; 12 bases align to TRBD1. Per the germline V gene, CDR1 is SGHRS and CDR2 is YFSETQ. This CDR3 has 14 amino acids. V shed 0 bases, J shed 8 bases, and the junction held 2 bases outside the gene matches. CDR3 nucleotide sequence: TGCGCCAGCAGCTTGGGGGACAGGGGGCACGGCTACACCTTC. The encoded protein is CASSLGDRGHGYTF.

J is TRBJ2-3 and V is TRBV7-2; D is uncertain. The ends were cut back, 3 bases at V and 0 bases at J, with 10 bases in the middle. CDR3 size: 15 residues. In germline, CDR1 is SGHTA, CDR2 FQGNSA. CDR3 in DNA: TGTGCCAGCAGCTTCTACACTACTAGCACAGATACGCAGTATTTT. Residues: CASSFYTTSTDTQYF.

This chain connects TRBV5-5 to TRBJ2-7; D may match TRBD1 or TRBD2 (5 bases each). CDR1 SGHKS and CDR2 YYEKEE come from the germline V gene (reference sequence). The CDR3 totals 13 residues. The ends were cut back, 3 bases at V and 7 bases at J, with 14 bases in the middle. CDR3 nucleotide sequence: TGTGCCAGCAGCTCGTTCGGGGCCCGGGAGCAGTACTTC. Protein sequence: CASSSFGAREQYF.

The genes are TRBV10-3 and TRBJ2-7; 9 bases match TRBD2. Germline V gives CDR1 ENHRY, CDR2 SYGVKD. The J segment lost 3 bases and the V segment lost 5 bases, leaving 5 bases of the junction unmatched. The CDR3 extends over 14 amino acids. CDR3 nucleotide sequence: TGTGCCATCAGTCATCCTAGCGGGGACTACGAGCAGTACTTC. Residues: CAISHPSGDYEQYF.